This is a list of T cell receptor beta chains from one sample in a study of blood T cell repertoires in COVID-19. The assay was immunoSEQ multiplex PCR, and TCRdb's table has in-frame clones only and misses some. The data show 250,000 to 300,000 clones, 80% to 90% seen once. Sample: PBMCs or T cells enriched from blood (not recorded which). These receptors were collected from a man between 25 and 39 years old with acute COVID-19. Each CDR3 is given with its conserved first and last residue. D genes are given only for firm matches. Size tells how often a clone was seen (once, few, many) or the class of an expanded clone, and some rows leave it out.

j_gene: TRBJ2-1; d_gene: TRBD1; v_gene: TRBV19; abundance: -; CDR3aa: CASRGPGQVWSEQFF; CDR3nt: TGTGCCAGTAGAGGTCCCGGACAGGTATGGAGTGAGCAGTTCTTC
j_gene: TRBJ1-1; d_gene: -; v_gene: TRBV5-8; abundance: -; CDR3aa: CASSARAHTEAFF; CDR3nt: TGTGCCAGCAGCGCCAGGGCACACACTGAAGCTTTCTTT
j_gene: TRBJ1-2; d_gene: -; v_gene: TRBV27; abundance: -; CDR3aa: CASSNRRWAGDGYTF; CDR3nt: TGTGCCAGCAGTAATCGAAGGTGGGCAGGCGATGGCTACACCTTC
j_gene: TRBJ2-3; d_gene: TRBD2; v_gene: TRBV3-1/TRBV3-2; abundance: -; CDR3aa: CASSQGGGAQDTQYF; CDR3nt: TGTGCCAGCAGCCAAGGCGGGGGGGCCCAAGATACGCAGTATTTT
j_gene: TRBJ1-4; d_gene: -; v_gene: TRBV18; abundance: once; CDR3aa: CASSPSREKLFF; CDR3nt: TGTGCCAGCTCACCATCTAGAGAAAAACTGTTTTTT
j_gene: TRBJ1-1; d_gene: TRBD1; v_gene: TRBV4-1; abundance: -; CDR3aa: CASSGKTQGARSLAFF; CDR3nt: TGCGCCAGCAGCGGGAAGACACAGGGGGCGCGTTCACTGGCTTTCTTT
j_gene: TRBJ1-1; d_gene: TRBD1; v_gene: TRBV2; abundance: few; CDR3aa: CASSLDRGYTEAFF; CDR3nt: TGTGCCAGCAGTTTAGACAGGGGGTACACTGAAGCTTTCTTT
j_gene: TRBJ2-5; d_gene: TRBD2; v_gene: TRBV19; abundance: -; CDR3aa: CASSGRLAGEQETQYF; CDR3nt: TGTGCCAGTAGTGGCCGACTAGCGGGAGAGCAAGAGACCCAGTACTTC
j_gene: TRBJ1-6; d_gene: TRBD1; v_gene: TRBV7-2; abundance: -; CDR3aa: CASSFMRTGYNSPLHF; CDR3nt: TGTGCCAGCAGCTTTATGCGGACAGGGTACAATTCACCCCTCCACTTT
j_gene: TRBJ2-2; d_gene: -; v_gene: TRBV28; abundance: -; CDR3aa: CASSIQEGRELFF; CDR3nt: TGTGCCAGCAGTATACAGGAGGGCCGGGAGCTGTTTTTT
j_gene: TRBJ2-4; d_gene: -; v_gene: TRBV19; abundance: once; CDR3aa: CASSYLAKNIQYF; CDR3nt: TGTGCCAGTAGCTATTTAGCCAAAAACATTCAGTACTTC
j_gene: TRBJ1-2; d_gene: -; v_gene: TRBV6-5; abundance: -; CDR3aa: CATSTTRNGYTF; CDR3nt: TGTGCCACCTCAACCACCAGGAACGGCTACACCTTC
j_gene: TRBJ1-2; d_gene: TRBD1; v_gene: TRBV6-5; abundance: -; CDR3aa: CASSRQGRKPGYTF; CDR3nt: TGTGCCAGCAGCCGACAGGGACGGAAGCCTGGCTACACCTTC
j_gene: TRBJ2-1; d_gene: -; v_gene: TRBV9; abundance: -; CDR3aa: CASSGRAGDEQFF; CDR3nt: TGTGCCAGCAGCGGGAGGGCGGGCGATGAGCAGTTCTTC
j_gene: TRBJ1-2; d_gene: TRBD1; v_gene: TRBV9; abundance: -; CDR3aa: CASSVGQGVGGYTF; CDR3nt: TGTGCCAGCAGCGTAGGCCAGGGGGTGGGTGGCTACACCTTC
j_gene: TRBJ1-2; d_gene: -; v_gene: TRBV6-5; abundance: once; CDR3aa: CASSPGFYGYTF; CDR3nt: TGTGCCAGCAGTCCGGGGTTCTATGGCTACACCTTC
j_gene: TRBJ2-2; d_gene: -; v_gene: TRBV12-3/TRBV12-4; abundance: -; CDR3aa: CASSLSNAGELFF; CDR3nt: TGTGCCAGCAGTTTATCTAATGCCGGGGAGCTGTTTTTT
j_gene: TRBJ2-6; d_gene: -; v_gene: TRBV3-1/TRBV3-2; abundance: -; CDR3aa: CASSLRVSGANVLTF; CDR3nt: TGTGCCAGCAGCCTGAGAGTCTCTGGGGCCAACGTCCTGACTTTC
j_gene: TRBJ1-2; d_gene: -; v_gene: TRBV7-9; abundance: -; CDR3aa: CASSPGDSRNYGYTF; CDR3nt: TGTGCCAGCAGCCCGGGAGACTCCCGGAACTATGGCTACACCTTC
j_gene: TRBJ2-1; d_gene: TRBD2; v_gene: TRBV9; abundance: -; CDR3aa: CASSARTSIGEQFF; CDR3nt: TGTGCCAGCAGCGCCCGGACTAGCATCGGTGAGCAGTTCTTC